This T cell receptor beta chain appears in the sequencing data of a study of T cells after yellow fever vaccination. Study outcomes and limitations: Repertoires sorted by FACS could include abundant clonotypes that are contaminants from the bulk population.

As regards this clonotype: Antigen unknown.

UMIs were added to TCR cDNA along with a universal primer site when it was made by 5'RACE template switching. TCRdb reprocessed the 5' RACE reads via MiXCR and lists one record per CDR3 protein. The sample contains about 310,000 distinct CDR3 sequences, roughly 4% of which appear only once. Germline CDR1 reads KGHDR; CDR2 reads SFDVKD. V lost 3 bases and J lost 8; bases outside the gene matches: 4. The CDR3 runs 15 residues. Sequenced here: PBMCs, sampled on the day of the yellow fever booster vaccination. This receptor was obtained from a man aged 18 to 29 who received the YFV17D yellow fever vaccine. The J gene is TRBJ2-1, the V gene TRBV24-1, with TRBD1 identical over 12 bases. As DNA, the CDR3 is TGTGCCACCAGTGATCCAGGGACAGGGGGCGATGAGCAGTTCTTC. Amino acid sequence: CATSDPGTGGDEQFF.